The 14 T cell receptor beta chains below were found in one sample sequenced in a study of OX40 agonist ivuxolimab in advanced cancers. The data were produced by immunoSEQ multiplex PCR, yet TCRdb's version contains in-frame clones alone and is incomplete. The table lists approximately 82,000 clones, about 90% of them singletons. The sequencing here drew on CD4+ or CD8+ T cells sorted from blood, taken in a trial of the OX40 agonist ivuxolimab. These receptors were collected from an adult with an advanced solid tumor such as melanoma, head and neck, liver or kidney cancer.

The gene calls are TRBV2 and TRBJ2-2; possibly TRBD2 for D (6 bases). This CDR3 has 13 amino acids. Between the trimmed V and J ends, which lost 4 bases and 5 bases, there was a span of 8 bases. CDR1 and CDR2 (germline): SNHLY, FYNNEI. CDR3 protein: CASSVSGTGELFF. In DNA form, the CDR3 reads TGTGCCAGCAGTGTCAGCGGGACCGGGGAGCTGTTTTTT.

This clone has just a few counts. The chain links TRBV5-5 to TRBJ1-2; D is undetermined. Per germline, CDR1 SGHKS and CDR2 YYEKEE (reference sequence). V gave up 3 bases and J gave up 4 bases, with 10 bases separating them. The CDR3 covers 13 residues. The CDR3: CASSSSEGYGYTF. CDR3 nucleotide sequence: TGTGCCAGCAGCTCCTCGGAGGGCTATGGCTACACCTTC.

This clone occurred a few times. The chain links TRBV5-4 to TRBJ1-5; no reliable D call. The CDR3 is 13 residues long. The germline V gene has CDR1 SGHNT and CDR2 YYREEE (reference sequence). Trimming shortened V by 0 bases and J by 5 bases, and 6 bases separated the two germline ends. CDR3 loop: CASSLAPYQPQHF. The CDR3 DNA reads TGTGCCAGCAGCTTGGCCCCATATCAGCCCCAGCATTTT.

This rearrangement joins TRBV28 to TRBJ2-1, with 13 nucleotides matching TRBD2. The CDR3 is 16 residues long. In germline, CDR1 is MDHEN, CDR2 SYDVKM. The junction had 10 bases not matched to a gene; V was cut back by 7 bases and J by 7 bases. As DNA, the CDR3 is TGTGCCAGCATCCAAATGGGGACTAGCGGGACTAATGAGCAGTTCTTC. Translated, it gives CASIQMGTSGTNEQFF.

The V gene is TRBV7-8, the J gene TRBJ1-5; no clear D gene. Germline V gives CDR1 SGHVS, CDR2 FQNEAQ. V lost 3 bases and J lost 2, with 8 bases in between. The CDR3 loop spans 14 amino acids. As DNA, the CDR3 is TGTGCCAGCAGCTTCCGTCAAGGCAATCAGCCCCAGCATTTT. It codes for CASSFRQGNQPQHF.

This clone turned up a few times. CDR3 residues: CASSPGQGGYGYTF. The DNA of the CDR3 is TGCGCCAGCAGCCCGGGACAGGGAGGCTATGGCTACACCTTC. The chain uses TRBV5-1 and TRBJ1-2; TRBD1 aligns across 9 bases. This CDR3 comprises 14 residues. Per germline, CDR1 SGHRS and CDR2 YFSETQ. Germline trimming cut 4 bases from V and 4 bases from J; bases unmatched to any gene: 5.

The chain links TRBV25-1 to TRBJ2-7; D unclear. V was shortened by 5 bases and J by 2 bases, with 7 bases between the two germline ends. The germline gives CDR1 MGHDK, CDR2 SYGVNS. This CDR3 contains 12 residues. The CDR3 sequence is CASSWGTYEQYF. As DNA, the CDR3 is TGTGCCAGCAGTTGGGGTACCTACGAGCAGTACTTC.

The chain employs TRBV7-7 and TRBJ2-1; tentative D call: TRBD2 (6 bases). This CDR3 spans 15 amino acids. Trimming pared 1 base from V and 3 bases from J, leaving 10 bases between. Germline values: CDR1 SSHAT, CDR2 FNYEAQ (reference sequence). The CDR3 DNA reads as TGTGCCAGCAGCTTAGGGACGGGAGTCTACAATGAGCAGTTCTTC. This codes for CASSLGTGVYNEQFF.

The V and J genes are TRBV27 and TRBJ2-7, with 9 positions matching TRBD1. This CDR3 has 14 residues. V dropped 2 bases and J dropped 5; count of bases not matched to a gene: 4. Germline V gene sequence: CDR1 MNHEY, CDR2 SMNVEV (reference sequence). This chain's CDR3 is CASSLRDRAHEQYF. CDR3 bases: TGTGCCAGCAGTTTAAGGGACAGGGCCCACGAGCAGTACTTC.

The sample holds one count of this clone. The V gene is TRBV6-1, the J gene TRBJ1-3; D gene ambiguous. With 3 bases removed from V and 0 bases from J, the gap between germline ends came to 12 bases. This CDR3 comprises 16 residues. In germline, CDR1 is MNHNS, CDR2 SASEGT. The CDR3 here is CASSDIAASSGNTIYF. CDR3 nucleotides: TGTGCCAGCAGTGATATCGCAGCAAGCTCTGGAAACACCATATATTTT.

This clone was seen only once. V usage is TRBV6-5 and J usage is TRBJ1-1; D is ambiguous. The CDR3 is 11 residues long. Trimming left V 6 bases short and J 3 bases short, with 5 bases between. From germline, CDR1 is MNHEY and CDR2 SVGAGI. The CDR3 DNA is TGTGCCAGCAGCCGCGACACTGAAGCTTTCTTT. It translates to CASSRDTEAFF.

The chain combines TRBV2 with TRBJ2-5; D is ambiguous. Germline V gene sequence: CDR1 SNHLY, CDR2 FYNNEI. Trimming stripped 8 bases from V and 6 bases from J, with 7 bases between. The CDR3 is made up of 10 amino acids. CDR3 nucleotides: TGTGCCAGCGAGACAAAGACCCAGTACTTC. This encodes CASETKTQYF.

This clone is a singleton in its sample. J is TRBJ1-1 and V is TRBV19, with no clear D. The CDR3 totals 13 residues. The ends were cut back, 8 bases at V and 2 bases at J, with 12 bases in the middle. Germline V lookup: CDR1 LNHDA, CDR2 SQIVND (reference sequence). For the CDR3, the DNA is TGTGCCAGTGAGGGCAGAGTAAACACTGAAGCTTTCTTT. It is translated as CASEGRVNTEAFF.

V usage is TRBV23-1 and J usage is TRBJ1-6; 8 bases are shared with TRBD1. TRBV23-1 is classed as an ORF, of uncertain function. The CDR3 consists of 16 residues. Losses at the gene ends were 4 bases for V and 10 bases for J; bases not matched to a gene: 12. The CDR3 loop is CASSRGQGLEESPLHF. The CDR3 DNA reads TGCGCCAGCAGTCGAGGACAGGGACTTGAGGAATCACCCCTCCACTTT.